This T cell receptor beta chain was captured in a study of shared clonotypes between healthy human individuals. Across the study: Per-donor plates numbered three CD4 naive, three CD4 memory, two CD8 naive and one CD8 memory.

V shed 6 bases and J 6 bases; nucleotides not matched to a gene: 8. Germline V gene lookup returns CDR1 SGHRS and CDR2 YFSETQ. The CDR3 totals 13 residues. When replicate PCRs were run on sorted subsets, they used around 200 ng DNA, some 30,000 T cell genomes. Data came from immunoSEQ multiplex PCR; TCRdb stores just in-frame clones and leaves some out. Here the sample spans approximately 500,000 clones, around 96% being singletons. Source material: naive CD4+ T cells sorted from blood. As for subset: CD45RA+ positively selected. The chain employs TRBV5-1 and TRBJ2-7; TRBD2 agrees at 8 bases. This receptor was taken from a woman in her twenties or thirties in good health. CDR3: CASNSGLASEQYF. DNA of the CDR3: TGCGCCAGCAATTCCGGACTAGCATCCGAGCAGTACTTC.